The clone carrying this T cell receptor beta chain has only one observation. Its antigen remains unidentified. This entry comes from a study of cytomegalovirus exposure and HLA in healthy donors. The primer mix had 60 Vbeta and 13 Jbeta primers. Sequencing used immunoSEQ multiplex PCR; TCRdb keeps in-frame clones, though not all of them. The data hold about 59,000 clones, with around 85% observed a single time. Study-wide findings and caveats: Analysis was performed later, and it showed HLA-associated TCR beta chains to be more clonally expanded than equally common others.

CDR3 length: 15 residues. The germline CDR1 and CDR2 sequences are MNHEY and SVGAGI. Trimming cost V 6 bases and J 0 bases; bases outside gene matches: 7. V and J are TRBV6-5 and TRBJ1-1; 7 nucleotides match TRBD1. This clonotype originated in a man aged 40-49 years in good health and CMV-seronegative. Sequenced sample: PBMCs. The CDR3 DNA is TGTGCCAGCAGCTCGACAGGGAATATGAACACTGAAGCTTTCTTT. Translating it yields CASSSTGNMNTEAFF.